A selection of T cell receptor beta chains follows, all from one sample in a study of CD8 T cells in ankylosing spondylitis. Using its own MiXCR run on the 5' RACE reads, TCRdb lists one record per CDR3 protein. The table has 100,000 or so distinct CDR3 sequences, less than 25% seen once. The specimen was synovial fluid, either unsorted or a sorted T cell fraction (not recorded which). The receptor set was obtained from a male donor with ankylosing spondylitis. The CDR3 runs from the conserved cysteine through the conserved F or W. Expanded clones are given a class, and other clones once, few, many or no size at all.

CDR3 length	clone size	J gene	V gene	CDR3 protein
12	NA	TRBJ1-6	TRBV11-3	CASSSPNSPLHF
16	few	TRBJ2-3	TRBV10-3	CAISESTRGARDTQYF
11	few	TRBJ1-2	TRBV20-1	CSATLGVGYTF
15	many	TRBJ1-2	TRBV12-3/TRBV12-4	CASSLSGQGDYGYTF
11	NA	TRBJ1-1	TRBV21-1	CASRSNIEAFF
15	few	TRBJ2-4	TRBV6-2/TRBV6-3	CASSQSDRVKNIQYF
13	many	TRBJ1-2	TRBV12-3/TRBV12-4	CASLFTGTNGYTF
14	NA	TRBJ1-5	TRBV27	CASSAGFGNQPQHF
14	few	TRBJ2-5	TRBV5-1	CASSEPGHKETQYF
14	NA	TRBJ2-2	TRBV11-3	CASSNKVDTGELFF
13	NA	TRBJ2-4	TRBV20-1	CSARSGAKNIQYF
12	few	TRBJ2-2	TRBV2	CASKANTGELFF
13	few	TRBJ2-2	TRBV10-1	CASSELNTGELFF
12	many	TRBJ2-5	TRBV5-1	CASSLAPETQYF
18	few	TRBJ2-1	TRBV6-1	CASTVWTGGFSSYNEQFF
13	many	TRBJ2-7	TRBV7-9	CASSLVFSYEQYF
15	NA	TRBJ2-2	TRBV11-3	CASSARDRGTGELFF
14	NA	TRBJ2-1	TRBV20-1	CSAPKPGRMNEQFF
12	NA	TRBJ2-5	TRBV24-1	CATRGPMETQYF
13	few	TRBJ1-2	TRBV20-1	CSATTGYANGYTF
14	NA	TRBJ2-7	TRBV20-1	CSARSSGRAYEQYF
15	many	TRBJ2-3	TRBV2	CASRAFGGASDTQYF
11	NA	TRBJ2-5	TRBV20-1	CSASHEETQYF
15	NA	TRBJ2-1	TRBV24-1	CATGLQGSSYNEQFF
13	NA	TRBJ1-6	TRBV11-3	CASSFLTDSPLHF
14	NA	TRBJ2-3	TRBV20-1	CSARGVGGPDTQYF
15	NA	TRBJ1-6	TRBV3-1	CASSLGNRRPSPLHF
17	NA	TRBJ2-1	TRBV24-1	CATSGRLGTSLYNEQFF
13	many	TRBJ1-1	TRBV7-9	CASSLGERTEAFF
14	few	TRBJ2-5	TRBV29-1	CSATGTGGQETQYF
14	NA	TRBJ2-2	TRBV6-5	CASSYSGPLGELFF
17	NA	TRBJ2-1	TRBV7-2	CASSLTLLATIYNEQFF
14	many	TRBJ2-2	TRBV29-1	CSVQQGWGAGELFF
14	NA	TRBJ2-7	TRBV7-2	CASSLVTRESLLHF
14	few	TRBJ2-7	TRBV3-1	CASSQVTDSYEQYF
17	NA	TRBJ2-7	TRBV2	CAGIQGLAGGSSYEQYF
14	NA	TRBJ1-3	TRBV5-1	CASSFDGSGNTIYF
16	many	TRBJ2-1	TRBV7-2	CASSLVRLAGKDEQFF
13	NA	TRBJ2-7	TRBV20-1	CSARDGGRDEQYF
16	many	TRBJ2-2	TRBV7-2	CASSFPRNLRPGELFF
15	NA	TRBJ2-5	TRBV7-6	CASSLSETRAETQYF
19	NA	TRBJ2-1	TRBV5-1	CASSPSPGTSGRPVNEQFF
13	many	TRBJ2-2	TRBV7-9	CASSSSGAGELFF
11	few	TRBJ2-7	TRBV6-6	CASSARYEQYF
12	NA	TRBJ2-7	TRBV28	CASSFQNYEQYF
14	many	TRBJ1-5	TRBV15	CATSRDLGAQPQHF
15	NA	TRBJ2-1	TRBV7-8	CASSLAASGGNEQFF